This T cell receptor beta chain was observed in a study of blood T cells in healthy people across ages. It was with a sample-barcoded 5' primer and a J-beta primer mix that a second PCR of roughly 7 to 12 cycles was run. TCRdb analysed the 5' RACE reads with MiXCR anew, one entry per CDR3 protein. The data contain around 940,000 distinct CDR3 sequences, roughly half of them singletons. Study-wide points: With naive T cell percentage, TCR beta diversity showed a strong correlation.

The CDR3 is 14 amino acids. Germline V CDR1 and CDR2: SGHTA, FQGNSA. The V end lost 2 bases, the J end lost 2 bases, and 8 bases lay between the germline ends. This clonotype appeared a few times. Its antigen is as yet unknown. V usage is TRBV7-2 and J usage is TRBJ2-3; a possible D gene is TRBD1 (5 bases). The specimen sequenced was blood. This receptor was taken from a woman aged 60-75 years in good health. CDR3 sequence: CASSLQGNTDTQYF. The CDR3 bases are TGTGCCAGCAGCTTACAGGGAAACACAGATACGCAGTATTTT.